This T cell receptor beta chain was identified during a study of Graves' ophthalmopathy and Graves' hyperthyroidism (dated by TCRdb to between 2017 and 2018). Concerning the study at large: Peripheral blood was collected before any treatment was given, at the time of initial diagnosis. TCR beta repertoire signatures were used to distinguish Graves' ophthalmopathy from Graves' hyperthyroidism and to predict progression to ophthalmopathy. In total, under 150 blood samples were TCR-sequenced: fewer than 50 ophthalmopathy, some 75 hyperthyroidism and some 17 hyperthyroidism-to-ophthalmopathy patients. To explore V-J signatures distinguishing ophthalmopathy from hyperthyroidism, a discovery set of approximately 100 patients (roughly 45 ophthalmopathy, 57 stable hyperthyroidism) was enrolled. For independent validation, a separate cohort was made up of 18 hyperthyroidism patients plus 17 patients who later progressed from hyperthyroidism to ophthalmopathy. In roughly 6 hyperthyroidism patients, the T-cell repertoire of thyroid tissue was compared with the T-cell repertoire of blood. After sampling, hyperthyroidism patients received methimazole starting at 30 mg daily, and ophthalmopathy patients received high-dose intravenous methylprednisolone.

For repertoire sequencing, the TCR beta CDR3 regions were amplified from RNA transcripts. A first-round RT-PCR used HTBI primers with the Qiagen OneStep RT-PCR kit, followed by a second-round multiplex PCR, size selection and purification. The libraries underwent paired-end sequencing with 100 bp reads on an Illumina HiSeq2000. Per the authors' processing: SOAPnuke was used to process the reads, throwing out any read that had adapters, had uncalled bases, had a mean Phred below 15, or lacked an exact constant-primer or identifier match. COPE v1.2.5 was used to merge the high-quality paired reads. Unique nucleotide sequences were defined as clonotypes and aligned to IMGT TRB V, D and J references using MiTCR v1.1. The analysis was limited to V-J combinations with a frequency above 0.0001, which together covered 98% to 99.2% of repertoires. For each V-J combination, a TCR clonal expansion and chaos score was defined as the ratio of F50 clonal expansion to chaos observed in the TCRdist matrix. Welch's t-statistics and random forest were used to reduce features to approximately 13 V-J combinations, which were fed into a naive Bayes classifier. The similarity between thyroid and blood repertoires was quantified using the Morisita-Horn index. TCRdb redid the processing of the public reads, applying fastp at Q25 and MiXCR, and retained in-frame beta chains. Rows merge per CDR3 protein into single entries with the most common DNA and genes. Here the V and J calls rest on TCRdb's processing, not on the authors' analysis. The sample data list approximately 330,000 distinct CDR3 sequences, and about 17% of these were observed just once. Jointly, the top ten make up 9% to 15% of the sample.

Summary of the overall study and its limitations: No statistical method was used to predetermine the sample size, and group allocation was not hidden from the investigators. Most of the expanded thyroid clonotypes with a frequency above 0.001 were also detected in blood, and it was suggested that the thyroid immune response may be reflected by blood repertoires. In validation, the model predicted ophthalmopathy progression with nearly 71% sensitivity and 72% to 80% specificity; some 13 predicted patients were CT-confirmed with GO in a median of approximately 6.2 months. The 13-signature model separated ophthalmopathy from stable hyperthyroidism with 85% to 90% sensitivity and 81.08% specificity in cross-validation, and 80%/75% in the test set.

This clonotype showed up just a few times. Its antigen target is currently unknown. The sample holds no much larger clone one base away, and base qualities are not on file. CDR1 SNHLY and CDR2 FYNNEI are derived from the germline V gene. The CDR3 measures 14 amino acids from cysteine to phenylalanine. Only the CDR3 portion is preserved as DNA: 42 bases, with reading frame beginning at the first base. Trimming removed 6 bases from V and 6 bases from J; the gene matches leave 9 bases unexplained. Patients with ophthalmopathy had moderately to severely active disease, with a Clinical Activity Score of 3 or more, a NOSPECS grade of 4 or more, and a disease duration of less than 3 months. Anyone with other autoimmune diseases, uncontrolled infections, pregnancy or lactation was excluded from the study. Clinical symptoms, serum thyroxine, TRAb, thyroid ultrasound and orbital computed tomography formed the basis of the diagnosis. Ficoll-Paque density gradient centrifugation was used to isolate PBMCs from under 11 ml of fresh peripheral blood. Total RNA was extracted with Trizol reagent and quality-checked on an Agilent 2100 Bioanalyzer.

This sequence uses TRBV2 and TRBJ1-1, with 8 bases aligning to TRBD1. This TCR derives from an adult man with Graves' ophthalmopathy. Sequencing was done on a sample of peripheral blood. This receptor has the CDR3 CASRETGVRAEAFF. The nucleotide sequence is TGTGCCAGCAGGGAGACAGGGGTTCGGGCTGAAGCTTTCTTT.